These T cell receptor beta chains were read from a single sample in a study of blood T cell repertoires in COVID-19. Generated by immunoSEQ multiplex PCR, the TCRdb table keeps only in-frame clones and is missing some. The top ten hold around 4% of the sample, which has about 100,000 clones, 91% seen once. Sequenced sample: peripheral blood. Receptors originate from a man aged 18-30 years with acute or convalescent COVID-19. Each CDR3 is given with its conserved first and last residue. A D gene is named only where the DNA matches it firmly. The size of a clone is reported for some rows only, either as once, few or many, or as a class for expanded clones.

>TRBJ2-7|TRBD1|.|TRBV5-6
TGTGCCAGCAGCTCGCTGGACAGGTCCTACGAGCAGTACTTC
CASSSLDRSYEQYF
>TRBJ2-7|.|.|TRBV5-1
TGCGCCAGCAGCTTGATTTTGAATGGAGTCCCCTACGAGCAGTACTTC
CASSLILNGVPYEQYF
>TRBJ2-7|.|.|TRBV7-2
TGTGCCAGCAGCCCTAGGGGGGGTTTCTACGAGCAGTACTTC
CASSPRGGFYEQYF
>TRBJ1-6|.|.|TRBV7-6
TGTGCCAGCAGCTTAGGGGGCCAGGGAAGGCTTAATTCACCCCTCCACTTT
CASSLGGQGRLNSPLHF
>TRBJ1-3|.|.|TRBV11-2
TGTGCCAGCAGCTTTGGGGGCAAAACCATATATTTT
CASSFGGKTIYF
>TRBJ1-4|.|.|TRBV19
TGTGCCAGTAGGCTATCGGGAGGGGAAAAACTGTTTTTT
CASRLSGGEKLFF
>TRBJ1-1|.|.|TRBV20-1
TGCAGTGCTACAGGTAACACTGAAGCTTTCTTT
CSATGNTEAFF
>TRBJ1-5|.|.|TRBV7-8
TGTGCCAGCAGCTTGGGCCTGAGCAATCAGCCCCAGCATTTT
CASSLGLSNQPQHF
>TRBJ1-1|.|.|TRBV2
TGTGCCAGCAGTGGGACTGTGAACACTGAAGCTTTCTTT
CASSGTVNTEAFF
>TRBJ1-1|.|.|TRBV5-8
TGTGCCAGCAGCTTTCTAGCGAGTCAGGGCACTGAAGCTTTCTTT
CASSFLASQGTEAFF
>TRBJ2-7|TRBD2|once|TRBV3-1/TRBV3-2
TGTGCCAGCAGCCAAGATCCCGGGGGGGGCTACGAGCAGTACTTC
CASSQDPGGGYEQYF
>TRBJ2-7|.|once|TRBV7-8
TGTGCCAGCAGCTTATATGCCCGACAGGCGGATTACGAGCAGTACTTC
CASSLYARQADYEQYF
>TRBJ2-3|.|.|TRBV11-2
TGTGCCAGCAGCTTATACCAGGCAGATACGCAGTATTTT
CASSLYQADTQYF
>TRBJ2-7|TRBD1|few|TRBV5-8
TGTGCCAGCAGCTCGGGACAGACATCCTACGAGCAGTACTTC
CASSSGQTSYEQYF